This is a list of T cell receptor beta chains from one sample in a study of vaccination effects on CD4 cells after COVID-19. Their target antigens are unknown. The repertoire was sequenced with immunoSEQ multiplex PCR; TCRdb's copy has only in-frame clones and lacks some. The table records around 45,000 clones, roughly four fifths of them present only once. The sequencing used CD4+ T cells from PBMCs cultured with SARS-CoV-2 spike peptides, collected before COVID-19 vaccination. The receptors shown here come from a human donor who received a COVID-19 vaccine. Both conserved end residues are part of each CDR3. Each record gives: V gene, J gene, D gene, clone size, CDR3 protein, CDR3 DNA. The D gene is left open where the match is weak. Rows may omit the clone size; those that give it use once, few, many or a size class.

>TRBV24-1|TRBJ2-3|-|-
CATSGGTDTQYF
TGTGCCACCAGTGGTGGCACAGATACGCAGTATTTT
>TRBV12-3/TRBV12-4|TRBJ2-5|-|-
CASSPRQETQYF
TGTGCCAGCAGCCCCAGACAGGAGACCCAGTACTTC
>TRBV4-3|TRBJ1-2|-|-
CASSQGTLNYGYTF
TGCGCCAGCAGCCAAGGGACGCTAAACTATGGCTACACCTTC
>TRBV3-1/TRBV3-2|TRBJ2-5|-|-
CASSQGRGRETQYF
TGTGCCAGCAGCCAAGGGCGGGGCCGGGAGACCCAGTACTTC
>TRBV12-3/TRBV12-4|TRBJ1-1|-|-
CASSPTQNTEAFF
TGTGCCAGCAGTCCTACCCAGAACACTGAAGCTTTCTTT
>TRBV19|TRBJ2-5|-|-
CASRRSTQETQYF
TGTGCCAGTAGGAGGAGTACGCAAGAGACCCAGTACTTC
>TRBV5-1|TRBJ2-2|TRBD2|-
CASSPGLAGGYTGELFF
TGCGCCAGCAGCCCAGGACTAGCGGGGGGGTACACCGGGGAGCTGTTTTTT
>TRBV12-2|TRBJ2-6|-|few
CASRLRRGSGANVLTF
TGTGCAAGTCGCTTAAGACGGGGCTCTGGGGCCAACGTCCTGACTTTC
>TRBV7-3|TRBJ2-1|TRBD1|-
CASSLKRTGLDYNEQFF
TGTGCCAGCAGCTTAAAAAGGACAGGGCTTGATTACAATGAGCAGTTCTTC
>TRBV5-4|TRBJ2-3|-|few
CASSWGGISTDTQYF
TGTGCCAGCAGCTGGGGCGGAATTTCCACAGATACGCAGTATTTT
>TRBV7-9|TRBJ2-1|-|-
CASSPQGGGNEQFF
TGTGCCAGCAGCCCACAGGGTGGAGGCAATGAGCAGTTCTTC
>TRBV25-1|TRBJ2-5|-|-
CASREVASATQYF
TGTGCCAGCAGGGAAGTCGCGTCGGCGACCCAGTACTTC
>TRBV7-2|TRBJ2-2|-|-
CASSPREFLTGELFF
TGTGCCAGCAGCCCGCGGGAATTCCTGACCGGGGAGCTGTTTTTT
>TRBV2|TRBJ2-3|-|-
CASIRRASTDTQYF
TGTGCCAGCATCCGGCGGGCAAGCACAGATACGCAGTATTTT
>TRBV5-1|TRBJ1-1|-|-
CASSLGQGYTEAFF
TGCGCCAGCAGCCTGGGACAAGGCTACACTGAAGCTTTCTTT
>TRBV5-4|TRBJ2-5|-|-
CASTRGGAGEEETQYF
TGTGCCAGCACCCGGGGTGGGGCAGGGGAAGAAGAGACCCAGTACTTC